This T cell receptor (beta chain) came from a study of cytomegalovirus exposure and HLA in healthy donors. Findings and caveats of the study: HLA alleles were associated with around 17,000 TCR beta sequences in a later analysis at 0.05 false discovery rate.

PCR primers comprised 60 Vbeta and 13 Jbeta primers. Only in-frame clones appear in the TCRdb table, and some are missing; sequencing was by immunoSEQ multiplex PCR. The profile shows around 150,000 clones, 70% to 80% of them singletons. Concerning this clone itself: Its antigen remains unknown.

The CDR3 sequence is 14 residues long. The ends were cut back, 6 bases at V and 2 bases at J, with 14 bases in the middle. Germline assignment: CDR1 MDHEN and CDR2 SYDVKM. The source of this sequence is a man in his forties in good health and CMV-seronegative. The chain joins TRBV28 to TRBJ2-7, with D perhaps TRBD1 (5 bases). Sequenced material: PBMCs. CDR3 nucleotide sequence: TGTGCCAGCAGAAGACAGAAAACAACCTACGAGCAGTACTTC. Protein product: CASRRQKTTYEQYF. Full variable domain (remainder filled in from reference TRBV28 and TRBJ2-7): DVKVTQSSRYLVKRTGEKVFLECVQDMDHENMFWYRQDPGLGLRLIYFSYDVKMKEKGDIPEGYSVSREKKERFSLILESASTNQTSMYLCASRRQKTTYEQYFGPGTRLTVT.